Listed below are T cell receptor beta chains from one sample, sequenced in a study of shared clonotypes between healthy human individuals. The repertoire was sequenced with immunoSEQ multiplex PCR; TCRdb's copy has only in-frame clones and lacks some. The data show 2.3 million or so clones, 85% to 95% seen once. Sequencing input: naive CD4+ T cells from PBMCs. The source of these receptors is a man younger than 30 in good health. Some clones in this sample may be carry-over from other donors' samples. CDR3s include the opening cysteine and the closing phenylalanine or tryptophan. Fields, in order: J gene, D gene, clone size, V gene, CDR3 DNA, CDR3 protein. A D gene is named only where the DNA matches it firmly. Size is stated for part of the rows, as once, few or many counts, or as a class when the clone is expanded.

J: TRBJ1-1; D: TRBD1; size: few; V: TRBV7-7; DNA: TGTGCCAGCAGCTTAGGAACAGGGGCTAACACTGAAGCTTTCTTT; CDR3: CASSLGTGANTEAFF
J: TRBJ1-1; D: TRBD1; size: NA; V: TRBV6-1; DNA: TGTGCCAGCAGTGAAAGGGGGCCTGCAAGTGCTAGGACTGAAGCTTTCTTT; CDR3: CASSERGPASARTEAFF
J: TRBJ2-5; D: NA; size: NA; V: TRBV28; DNA: TGTGCCAGCAGTTTGGTTTTTAGGGTGACCCAGTACTTC; CDR3: CASSLVFRVTQYF
J: TRBJ2-6; D: NA; size: once; V: TRBV18; DNA: TGTGCCAGCTCACCCGGGACTCAGGGGGCCAACGTCCTGACTTTC; CDR3: CASSPGTQGANVLTF
J: TRBJ1-4; D: TRBD1; size: NA; V: TRBV7-8; DNA: TGTGCCAGCAGCCCAAACAGGGGGGGCCTTGAAAAACTGTTTTTT; CDR3: CASSPNRGGLEKLFF
J: TRBJ2-1; D: TRBD2; size: once; V: TRBV15; DNA: TGTGCCACCAGCAGAGATAGACTAGCGGGGATGGATGAGCAGTTCTTC; CDR3: CATSRDRLAGMDEQFF
J: TRBJ2-1; D: NA; size: NA; V: TRBV2; DNA: TGTGCCAGCAGTGAAGATTTTAAGACAGCCTACAATGAGCAGTTCTTC; CDR3: CASSEDFKTAYNEQFF
J: TRBJ2-3; D: NA; size: NA; V: TRBV5-1; DNA: TGCGCCAGCAGCCGTGAACGGAACACAGATACGCAGTATTTT; CDR3: CASSRERNTDTQYF
J: TRBJ1-1; D: NA; size: NA; V: TRBV10-3; DNA: TGTGCCATCAGTGAGCGTTGGACACTGAACACTGAAGCTTTCTTT; CDR3: CAISERWTLNTEAFF
J: TRBJ2-7; D: NA; size: NA; V: TRBV28; DNA: TGTGCCAGCAGTTTACCAGCCACCTACGAGCAGTACTTC; CDR3: CASSLPATYEQYF
J: TRBJ2-3; D: NA; size: NA; V: TRBV5-1; DNA: TGCGCCAGCACTGGGGCGAGTTCCACAGATACGCAGTATTTT; CDR3: CASTGASSTDTQYF
J: TRBJ2-5; D: NA; size: NA; V: TRBV5-1; DNA: TGCGCCAGCAGCCTGACTACGTCGGAGACCCAGTACTTC; CDR3: CASSLTTSETQYF
J: TRBJ2-5; D: NA; size: NA; V: TRBV11-2; DNA: TGTGCCAGCAGCTATCGATCCCCCCAGGAGACCCAGTACTTC; CDR3: CASSYRSPQETQYF
J: TRBJ1-1; D: NA; size: NA; V: TRBV28; DNA: TGTGCCAGCAGCTTTGAGCTTGAAGCTTTCTTT; CDR3: CASSFELEAFF
J: TRBJ1-1; D: NA; size: NA; V: TRBV5-1; DNA: TGCGCCAGCAGCTTTCAGGTACCCACTGAAGCTTTCTTT; CDR3: CASSFQVPTEAFF
J: TRBJ1-1; D: TRBD1; size: NA; V: TRBV6-1; DNA: TGTGCCAGCAGTGAAGGGACAGGGGGCTCTGAAGCTTTCTTT; CDR3: CASSEGTGGSEAFF
J: TRBJ1-1; D: NA; size: once; V: TRBV5-1; DNA: TGCGCCAGCAGCTATAACTCACCCCGGACCGCGGACACTGAAGCTTTCTTT; CDR3: CASSYNSPRTADTEAFF
J: TRBJ1-2; D: NA; size: NA; V: TRBV28; DNA: TGTGCCAGCAGCCTGGACAGCTATGGCTACACCTTC; CDR3: CASSLDSYGYTF
J: TRBJ1-2; D: TRBD1; size: NA; V: TRBV19; DNA: TGTGCCAGTAGTCGATACCCAACGCCCGGACAGGGATACATCTATGGCTACACCTTC; CDR3: CASSRYPTPGQGYIYGYTF
J: TRBJ2-6; D: NA; size: NA; V: TRBV9; DNA: TGTGCCAGCAGCGTTAGCCCAGTGGGGGCCAACGTCCTGACTTTC; CDR3: CASSVSPVGANVLTF
J: TRBJ2-5; D: TRBD1; size: NA; V: TRBV7-8; DNA: TGTGCCAGCAGCTCTGAGAGGGGACAGGGGGCTCGAGAGACCCAGTACTTC; CDR3: CASSSERGQGARETQYF
J: TRBJ2-3; D: NA; size: NA; V: TRBV6-1; DNA: TGTGCCAGCCGCCCCACAGGGTGGGCAGATACGCAGTATTTT; CDR3: CASRPTGWADTQYF
J: TRBJ1-5; D: TRBD1; size: NA; V: TRBV15; DNA: TGTGCCACCAGCAGAGGACAGGGGGTGGTGCAGCCCCAGCATTTT; CDR3: CATSRGQGVVQPQHF
J: TRBJ1-1; D: NA; size: NA; V: TRBV6-6; DNA: TGTGCCAGCAGTTATCACAGCGGCGGGGCTTTCTTT; CDR3: CASSYHSGGAFF
J: TRBJ1-1; D: NA; size: NA; V: TRBV6-6; DNA: TGTGCCAGCAGTTACGGGGGTGTTCCTGAAGCTTTCTTT; CDR3: CASSYGGVPEAFF
J: TRBJ2-1; D: TRBD2; size: NA; V: TRBV5-1; DNA: TGCGCCAGCAGCTTGGAGGGACTAGCGGCGGGAGAGGCGCAGTTCTTC; CDR3: CASSLEGLAAGEAQFF
J: TRBJ2-3; D: TRBD2; size: NA; V: TRBV28; DNA: TGTGCCAGCCTTGGACTAGCCAGCACAGATACGCAGTATTTT; CDR3: CASLGLASTDTQYF
J: TRBJ1-4; D: NA; size: NA; V: TRBV29-1; DNA: TGCAGCGTTGTCGACATTTCGAATGAAAAACTGTTTTTT; CDR3: CSVVDISNEKLFF
J: TRBJ1-2; D: NA; size: NA; V: TRBV4-1; DNA: TGCGCCAGCAGCCAAGATCCGACGGGCTGGCGGGAAGGCTACACCTTC; CDR3: CASSQDPTGWREGYTF
J: TRBJ2-2; D: NA; size: NA; V: TRBV9; DNA: TGTGCCAGCAGCCAGGGCGGATCCTACACCGGGGAGCTGTTTTTT; CDR3: CASSQGGSYTGELFF
J: TRBJ2-1; D: TRBD2; size: NA; V: TRBV5-1; DNA: TGCGCCAGCAGCCTTAGCGGGAGTCCGGACAATGAGCAGTTCTTC; CDR3: CASSLSGSPDNEQFF
J: TRBJ2-7; D: NA; size: NA; V: TRBV27; DNA: TGTGCCAGCCGCCTCCCACAGGGCAACGAGCAGTACTTC; CDR3: CASRLPQGNEQYF
J: TRBJ1-2; D: NA; size: NA; V: TRBV9; DNA: TGTGCCAGCAGCGTAGTTGAGGGGACCGGCTACACCTTC; CDR3: CASSVVEGTGYTF